This T cell receptor beta chain came from a study of PD-L1 blockade in urothelial cancer. Findings of the study overall: Where pretreatment blood TCR clonality fell below the median, better survival was predicted.

Sequencing was performed with immunoSEQ multiplex PCR; in TCRdb, only in-frame clones are kept and a portion is missing. In the table there are approximately 93,000 clones, less than 90% of which are singletons. Germline-derived CDR1 and CDR2 are SNHLY and FYNNEI. The CDR3 is 15 residues long. V was shortened by 5 bases and J by 1 base, with 11 bases between the two germline ends. Regarding this clone: Its antigen is currently unknown.

Time point denoted: peripheral blood 6 weeks after treatment start. The source of this sequence is a man aged 70-80 years with urothelial cancer. Sequencing was performed on PBMCs, taken around atezolizumab (anti-PD-L1) treatment. This chain uses TRBV2 with TRBJ2-2; D perhaps matches TRBD2 (5 bases). Here the CDR3 reads CASSPEGGNTGELFF. CDR3 in DNA: TGTGCCAGCAGTCCCGAAGGAGGGAACACCGGGGAGCTGTTTTTT.